Shown below are 19 T cell receptor beta chains from a single sample sequenced in a study of shared clonotypes between healthy human individuals. Only in-frame clones appear in the TCRdb table, and some are missing; sequencing was by immunoSEQ multiplex PCR. This sample yields about 2.3 million clones, of which less than 95% are seen a single time; approximately 0.39% belongs to the top ten. Sequencing input: naive CD4+ T cells from PBMCs. Subset meaning: CD45RA+ positively selected. Receptor source: a man between 18 and 29 years old in good health. Some clones in this sample may be carry-over from other donors' samples.

This clone was detected only once. The rearrangement uses TRBV5-4 and TRBJ1-4; D ambiguous. The CDR3 loop spans 13 amino acids. Trimming pared 0 bases from V and 5 bases from J, leaving 5 bases between. In germline, CDR1 is SGHNT, CDR2 YYREEE (reference sequence). The CDR3 protein is CASSLVPNEKLFF. The DNA of the CDR3 is TGTGCCAGCAGCTTGGTGCCCAATGAAAAACTGTTTTTT.

This clone was found once. Distinct nucleotide sequences in the sample also encode this CDR3. The rearrangement links TRBV18 to TRBJ1-2, with D uncertain. This CDR3 has 13 amino acids. V dropped 1 base and J dropped 3 bases, with 6 bases sitting between them. Germline V gives CDR1 KGHSH, CDR2 LQKENI. The CDR3: CASSPQGYYGYTF. DNA of the CDR3: TGTGCCAGCTCACCACAGGGATACTATGGCTACACCTTC.

The rearrangement uses TRBV11-2 and TRBJ1-4, with 9 bases aligning to TRBD1. In germline, CDR1 is SGHAT, CDR2 FQNNGV. The CDR3 length is 15 residues. V lost 5 bases to trimming and J lost 3 bases; unmatched junction nucleotides: 4. The CDR3 DNA is TGTGCCAGCAGCCGCGGGACAGGGTCTAATGAAAAACTGTTTTTT. Its translation: CASSRGTGSNEKLFF.

The V and J genes are TRBV13 and TRBJ1-2, with 10 positions matching TRBD1. The CDR3 is 14 residues long. Germline trimming cut 5 bases from V and 7 bases from J; bases unmatched to any gene: 7. Germline assignment: CDR1 PRHDT and CDR2 FYEKMQ (reference sequence). CDR3 sequence reads: CASSDDRGRGGYTF. CDR3 sequence (DNA): TGTGCCAGCAGCGACGACAGGGGGCGTGGTGGCTACACCTTC.

V and J are TRBV27 and TRBJ1-4, with no clear D. The CDR3 sequence is 14 residues long. Between the trimmed V and J ends, which lost 5 bases and 0 bases, there was a span of 7 bases. Germline V gives CDR1 MNHEY, CDR2 SMNVEV (reference sequence). The CDR3 DNA sequence: TGTGCCAGCAGTGACAAAGCAACTAATGAAAAACTGTTTTTT. Its translation: CASSDKATNEKLFF.

Points on this clone: Other DNA sequences in the sample encode the same CDR3. This chain joins TRBV5-1 and TRBJ2-3; no clear D gene. The CDR3 consists of 12 residues. Germline CDR1 reads SGHRS; CDR2 reads YFSETQ. V was cut by 2 bases and J by 3 bases, with 4 bases left in between. CDR3 amino acids: CASSFNTDTQYF. CDR3 sequence (DNA): TGCGCCAGCAGCTTCAATACAGATACGCAGTATTTT.

The CDR3: CASRSEVGRGYTF. CDR3 nucleotide sequence: TGTGCCAGCAGGTCCGAGGTGGGGCGAGGCTACACCTTC. V gene TRBV27 combines with J gene TRBJ1-2; TRBD1 might be the D (5 bases). The germline V and J ends were trimmed by 6 bases and 8 bases, with 16 bases remaining between them. The CDR3 has 13 amino acids. The germline V gene encodes CDR1 MNHEY and CDR2 SMNVEV (reference sequence).

The J gene is TRBJ2-5, the V gene TRBV7-9, with D possibly called TRBD1 or TRBD2 (5 bases each). V was trimmed by 7 bases and J by 5 bases, leaving 23 bases between them. The CDR3 is made up of 16 amino acids. Germline CDR1 is SEHNR and CDR2 is FQNEAQ (reference sequence). CDR3 protein: CASILGGPHGRETQYF. The DNA of the CDR3 is TGTGCCAGCATCCTTGGGGGACCTCACGGCAGGGAGACCCAGTACTTC.

The chain combines TRBV28 with TRBJ2-2; D is uncertain. This CDR3 contains 13 residues. The V gene's germline CDR1 is MDHEN and CDR2 SYDVKM. Trimming cost V 6 bases and J 6 bases, with 11 bases left between them. CDR3: CASRELAPGELFF. Written as DNA, the CDR3 is TGTGCCAGCAGGGAATTGGCCCCCGGGGAGCTGTTTTTT. The full variable domain, rest sourced from reference TRBV28 and TRBJ2-2, is DVKVTQSSRYLVKRTGEKVFLECVQDMDHENMFWYRQDPGLGLRLIYFSYDVKMKEKGDIPEGYSVSREKKERFSLILESASTNQTSMYLCASRELAPGELFFGEGSRLTVL.

This chain connects TRBV19 to TRBJ2-1; no clear D gene. In germline, CDR1 is LNHDA, CDR2 SQIVND (reference sequence). This CDR3 spans 13 amino acids. Trimming stripped 1 base from V and 9 bases from J, with 10 bases between. For the CDR3, the DNA is TGTGCCAGTAGTATAGGGAGAGGCCCTGAGCAGTTCTTC. Its translation is CASSIGRGPEQFF.

To note about this clone: This specimen includes other DNA sequences encoding the same CDR3. This chain connects TRBV9 to TRBJ2-3, with 12 bases lining up with TRBD2. CDR1 is SGDLS, CDR2 YYNGEE, per germline. V shed 4 bases and J 3 bases; nucleotides not matched to a gene: 3. This CDR3 spans 15 amino acids. DNA of the CDR3: TGTGCCAGCAGCCGACTAGCGGGAGTTACAGATACGCAGTATTTT. Protein product: CASSRLAGVTDTQYF.

The chain combines TRBV4-1 with TRBJ2-2; 8 bases line up with TRBD1. The germline V gene encodes CDR1 MGHRA and CDR2 YSYEKL. CDR3 size: 17 residues. V dropped 0 bases and J dropped 1; count of bases not matched to a gene: 4. DNA of the CDR3: TGCGCCAGCAGCCAAGATACGGGACAGGTGAACACCGGGGAGCTGTTTTTT. Translated, it gives CASSQDTGQVNTGELFF.

The chain uses TRBV5-8 and TRBJ2-5; the D call may be TRBD1 or TRBD2 (5 bases each). The germline gives CDR1 SGHTS, CDR2 YDEGEE. This CDR3 is built from 14 residues. Trimming took off 9 bases at V and 5 bases at J, with 20 bases between the two ends. The chain's CDR3 is CATLRDGGRETQYF. CDR3 DNA: TGTGCCACGCTAAGGGACGGCGGGCGCGAGACCCAGTACTTC.

The CDR3 DNA sequence: TGTGCCAGCAGTGAAAAGGGACAGGGTACCTACGAGCAGTACTTC. It translates to CASSEKGQGTYEQYF. This chain connects TRBV27 to TRBJ2-7, with 9 bases fitting TRBD1. The CDR3 runs to 15 residues. The J segment lost 2 bases and the V segment lost 5 bases, leaving 7 bases of the junction unmatched. Per germline, CDR1 MNHEY and CDR2 SMNVEV (reference sequence).

CDR3 protein: CASSLEGTLSYEQYF. The CDR3 DNA sequence: TGTGCCAGCAGCCTTGAAGGGACCCTCTCCTACGAGCAGTACTTC. The gene calls are TRBV6-1 and TRBJ2-7, with D perhaps assigned TRBD1 or TRBD2 (5 bases each). V lost 6 bases to trimming and J lost 0 bases, with 15 bases between them. This CDR3 is built from 15 residues. CDR1 and CDR2 (germline): MNHNS, SASEGT.

Points on this clone: Different DNA sequences within this sample yield the same CDR3. The V and J genes are TRBV6-5 and TRBJ1-1; D not certain. The CDR3 is 14 amino acids. Germline CDR1 MNHEY, CDR2 SVGAGI. V shed 0 bases and J shed 0 bases, with 5 bases lying between them. The CDR3 reads CASSYSGMNTEAFF. CDR3 in DNA: TGTGCCAGCAGTTACTCTGGGATGAACACTGAAGCTTTCTTT.

The V gene is TRBV27, the J gene TRBJ2-1, with 11 bases fitting TRBD1. The CDR3 has 15 amino acids. With 2 bases clipped from V and 8 bases from J, the junction kept 5 bases outside the gene matches. CDR1 is MNHEY and CDR2 is SMNVEV in the germline V gene (reference sequence). The CDR3 DNA is TGTGCCAGCAGTTTAAGGACAGGGGGCTTCGATGAGCAGTTCTTC. The encoded protein is CASSLRTGGFDEQFF.

Comment on this clone: The sample carries other DNA sequences with the same CDR3. The genes are TRBV5-1 and TRBJ2-1; 12 bases fit TRBD2. The V segment lost 3 bases and the J segment 6 bases; nucleotides outside the gene matches: 4. CDR1 and CDR2 (germline): SGHRS, YFSETQ. The CDR3 length is 15 residues. CDR3 sequence: CASSSSSGRGNEQFF. CDR3 nucleotide sequence: TGCGCCAGCAGCTCCTCTAGCGGGAGGGGCAATGAGCAGTTCTTC.

The rearrangement uses TRBV15 and TRBJ1-1, with 7 bases aligning to TRBD1. This CDR3 contains 22 residues. Germline trimming cut 0 bases from V and 0 bases from J; bases unmatched to any gene: 22. The V gene's germline CDR1 is LNHNV and CDR2 YYDKDF (reference sequence). Written as DNA, the CDR3 is TGTGCCACCAGCAGAGATTATCGAGAGACAGGGAGGAGGACAGAGATGAACACTGAAGCTTTCTTT. Its translation: CATSRDYRETGRRTEMNTEAFF. The full variable domain, with the rest looked up from reference TRBV15 and TRBJ1-1, is DAMVIQNPRYQVTQFGKPVTLSCSQTLNHNVMYWYQQKSSQAPKLLFHYYDKDFNNEADTPDNFQSRRPNTSFCFLDIRSPGLGDTAMYLCATSRDYRETGRRTEMNTEAFFGQGTRLTVV.